The text below deals with one T cell receptor beta chain. Its antigen is as yet unknown. The PCR contained 60 Vbeta and 13 Jbeta primers. The protocol was immunoSEQ multiplex PCR, while the TCRdb copy is restricted to in-frame clones and leaves out a portion. The sample includes about 170,000 clones, about 75% of them seen just once. In germline, CDR1 is LNHNV, CDR2 YYDKDF (reference sequence). The V segment lost 1 base and the J segment 4 bases; nucleotides outside the gene matches: 2. This CDR3 has 14 amino acids. The sample originates from a study of cytomegalovirus exposure and HLA in healthy donors. Study outcomes and limitations: In a later analysis, specific HLA alleles were associated with around 17,000 TCR beta sequences at a 0.05 false discovery rate. Certain sequence variants were highly shared and formed a cluster, and this cluster was likely a sequencing artifact.

The sequenced material came from PBMCs. This sequence was found in a woman aged 45-60 years in good health and CMV-seropositive. The chain combines TRBV15 with TRBJ2-3; 7 nucleotides align to TRBD2. The CDR3 loop reads CATSRGLAPDTQYF. In DNA, the CDR3 is TGTGCCACCAGCAGAGGACTAGCCCCAGATACGCAGTATTTT. The variable domain in full, completed from reference TRBV15 and TRBJ2-3, reads DAMVIQNPRYQVTQFGKPVTLSCSQTLNHNVMYWYQQKSSQAPKLLFHYYDKDFNNEADTPDNFQSRRPNTSFCFLDIRSPGLGDTAMYLCATSRGLAPDTQYFGPGTRLTVL.